Below are 20 T cell receptor beta chains sequenced from a single sample in a study of beta chain features in type 1 diabetes. Investigators reverse transcribed all isolated RNA, so they sequenced expressed TCRB transcripts. Profiled with immunoSEQ multiplex PCR; TCRdb holds only in-frame clones, not every one. The data contain around 430,000 clones, roughly 30% of them singletons. Sequences were obtained from naive CD4+ T cells from blood. The receptors were sampled from a man between 18 and 29 years old in good health.

This clone was counted only a few times. Here the CDR3 DNA reads TGTGCCAGCAGTTTATCGGGGACTGCCGGCATTCAGTACTTC. Its translation is CASSLSGTAGIQYF. The chain employs TRBV27 and TRBJ2-4, with a weak D call TRBD2 (6 bases). This CDR3 has 14 amino acids. Germline-derived CDR1 and CDR2 are MNHEY and SMNVEV (reference sequence). Deletions cut 0 bases from V and 9 bases from J, with 12 bases between.

The rearrangement joins TRBV9 to TRBJ2-7; D is unresolved. Germline V lookup: CDR1 SGDLS, CDR2 YYNGEE. The CDR3 length is 12 residues. Between the trimmed V and J ends, which lost 7 bases and 3 bases, there was a span of 11 bases. The DNA of the CDR3 is TGTGCCAGCGGGCGATCCATCTACGAGCAGTACTTC. This sequence encodes CASGRSIYEQYF. The full variable domain, in which reference TRBV9 and TRBJ2-7 provide the parts outside the CDR3, is DSGVTQTPKHLITATGQRVTLRCSPRSGDLSVYWYQQSLDQGLQFLIQYYNGEERAKGNILERFSAQQFPDLHSELNLSSLELGDSALYFCASGRSIYEQYFGPGTRLTVT.

Here the CDR3 DNA reads TGCGCCAGCAGCTCAGACCCGGGACTAGCCTACAATGAGCAGTTCTTC. Translated: CASSSDPGLAYNEQFF. The chain uses TRBV5-1 and TRBJ2-1; TRBD2 agrees at 8 bases. This CDR3 comprises 16 residues. Germline trimming cut 3 bases from V and 2 bases from J; bases unmatched to any gene: 7. CDR1 is SGHRS, CDR2 YFSETQ, per germline. The variable domain in full, completed from reference TRBV5-1 and TRBJ2-1, reads KAGVTQTPRYLIKTRGQQVTLSCSPISGHRSVSWYQQTPGQGLQFLFEYFSETQRNKGNFPGRFSGRQFSNSRSEMNVSTLELGDSALYLCASSSDPGLAYNEQFFGPGTRLTVL.

This clone has more than one count but fewer than ten. This sequence joins TRBV6-5 and TRBJ2-3; the D gene is possibly TRBD2 (6 bases). This CDR3 is 13 amino acids long. Trimming pared 10 bases from V and 0 bases from J, leaving 11 bases between. Germline assignment: CDR1 MNHEY and CDR2 SVGAGI. The CDR3, as DNA: TGTGCCATCCGGAGGGAAAGCACAGATACGCAGTATTTT. Protein: CAIRRESTDTQYF.

The genes are TRBV9 and TRBJ2-1; 11 bases agree with TRBD2. Germline V gene sequence: CDR1 SGDLS, CDR2 YYNGEE. Trimming removed 2 bases from V and 5 bases from J; junction bases left unmatched: 6. The CDR3 sequence is 16 residues long. Here the CDR3 reads CASSVRPTSGDNEQFF. CDR3 DNA: TGTGCCAGCAGCGTTAGGCCGACTAGCGGGGACAATGAGCAGTTCTTC.

The CDR3 here is CAWSVGASGPTGETQYF. The DNA of the CDR3 is TGTGCCTGGAGTGTAGGGGCTAGCGGACCCACCGGAGAGACCCAGTACTTC. The genes are TRBV30 and TRBJ2-5; 7 bases are a match to TRBD2. The J segment lost 4 bases and the V segment lost 0 bases, leaving 14 bases of the junction unmatched. The CDR3 consists of 17 residues. Germline lookup yields CDR1 GTSNPN and CDR2 SVGIG (reference sequence).

The rearrangement joins TRBV4-3 to TRBJ2-3; maybe TRBD2 (5 bases). This CDR3 comprises 15 residues. Trimming left V 0 bases short and J 5 bases short, with 12 bases between. Germline CDR1 is LGHNA and CDR2 is YSLEER. The DNA of the CDR3 is TGCGCCAGCAGCCAAGACAGCGGCCGGGTAGATACGCAGTATTTT. Encoded protein: CASSQDSGRVDTQYF.

The sample holds a few counts of this clone. The J gene is TRBJ1-2, the V gene TRBV25-1; TRBD1 is a possible D gene (6 bases). Germline-derived CDR1 and CDR2 are MGHDK and SYGVNS. The germline V and J ends were trimmed by 5 bases and 3 bases, with 22 bases remaining between them. CDR3 length: 17 amino acids. The CDR3 sequence is CASSPIEGKQGHYGYTF. The CDR3 coding sequence is TGTGCCAGCAGTCCAATTGAGGGGAAACAGGGACACTATGGCTACACCTTC.

This clone came up a few times. The J gene is TRBJ1-5, the V gene TRBV4-2; D might be TRBD1 (5 bases). Trimming removed 4 bases at V and 4 bases at J, with 17 bases between. Per the germline V gene, CDR1 is LGHNA and CDR2 is YNFKEQ. The CDR3 runs to 16 residues. The CDR3 DNA follows: TGTGCCAGCAGCCGACTCTCGGGAGAGGGGAATCAGCCCCAGCATTTT. It specifies CASSRLSGEGNQPQHF.

The gene calls are TRBV29-1 and TRBJ2-7; D gene ambiguous. Germline CDR1 reads SQVTM; CDR2 reads ANQGSEA. CDR3 length: 10 amino acids. V lost 5 bases and J 7 bases, leaving 9 bases between the germline ends. For the CDR3, the DNA is TGCAGCGTTCGGACCGAAGAGCAGTACTTC. Residues: CSVRTEEQYF.

The CDR3 reads CATSVGGYNEQFF. For the CDR3, the DNA is TGTGCCACCAGCGTGGGGGGCTACAATGAGCAGTTCTTC. The chain joins TRBV15 to TRBJ2-1; tentatively, D is TRBD2 (6 bases). Trimming took 5 bases from V and 3 from J, leaving 8 bases between them. Germline V gene lookup returns CDR1 LNHNV and CDR2 YYDKDF (reference sequence). This CDR3 is built from 13 residues.

J is TRBJ2-1 and V is TRBV9; possible D gene TRBD2, 5 bases. V shed 4 bases and J shed 0 bases, with 14 bases lying between them. CDR1 and CDR2 (germline): SGDLS, YYNGEE. This CDR3 has 16 amino acids. In nucleotides, the CDR3 is TGTGCCAGCAGCCCTCGCCCGGGGAGCTCCTACAATGAGCAGTTCTTC. As protein: CASSPRPGSSYNEQFF.

CDR3 nucleotides: TGCGCCAGCAGCTTGGGAAGGCCCTCTTCCTTCTACAATGAGCAGTTCTTC. Translation: CASSLGRPSSFYNEQFF. V usage is TRBV5-1 and J usage is TRBJ2-1; D remains unclear. This CDR3 comprises 17 residues. V gave up 0 bases and J gave up 3 bases, with 16 bases separating them. Germline assignment: CDR1 SGHRS and CDR2 YFSETQ.

J is TRBJ2-1 and V is TRBV29-1; D is possibly TRBD1 or TRBD2 (5 bases each). V shed 7 bases and J shed 8 bases, with 27 bases lying between them. Looked up from germline, CDR1 is SQVTM and CDR2 is ANQGSEA. This CDR3 has 16 residues. CDR3 residues: CSARGQRPGKSHEQFF. The CDR3 coding sequence is TGCAGCGCCCGGGGCCAACGGCCCGGAAAGTCGCATGAGCAGTTCTTC.

The chain has TRBV30 and TRBJ1-4; TRBD1 aligns across 8 bases. The germline gives CDR1 GTSNPN, CDR2 SVGIG (reference sequence). This CDR3 has 15 amino acids. V shed 1 base and J 3 bases; nucleotides not matched to a gene: 4. CDR3 sequence: CAWSGPTGANEKLFF. The CDR3, as DNA: TGTGCCTGGAGTGGCCCGACAGGGGCTAATGAAAAACTGTTTTTT.

The chain couples TRBV25-1 to TRBJ2-7; D is possibly TRBD1 (6 bases). CDR1 is MGHDK and CDR2 is SYGVNS in the germline V gene. Trimming stripped 6 bases from V and 2 bases from J, with 14 bases between. The CDR3 sequence is 14 residues long. CDR3 region: CASRPQGQAYEQYF. The CDR3 region has the DNA TGTGCCAGCAGACCACAGGGTCAAGCCTACGAGCAGTACTTC.

A remark on this clone: The same CDR3 also results from other DNA sequences found in this sample. The genes are TRBV30 and TRBJ1-3; D uncertain. Germline V gene sequence: CDR1 GTSNPN, CDR2 SVGIG (reference sequence). This CDR3 contains 14 residues. Trimming took 0 bases from V and 0 from J, leaving 6 bases between them. The CDR3 protein is CAWSVRVSGNTIYF. CDR3 in DNA: TGTGCCTGGAGTGTACGAGTCTCTGGAAACACCATATATTTT.

This clone has a handful of counts. The V and J genes are TRBV29-1 and TRBJ2-7; TRBD2 might be the D (7 bases). CDR1 and CDR2 from the germline V gene are SQVTM and ANQGSEA. V was pared by 5 bases and J by 5 bases, with 25 bases between. The CDR3 is 16 amino acids. DNA of the CDR3: TGCAGCGTTTTAGGGGGAAGGACTAGTTTGGATCACGAGCAGTACTTC. Encoded protein: CSVLGGRTSLDHEQYF.

This chain joins TRBV18 and TRBJ2-7; D is unresolved. V lost 0 bases and J 3 bases, leaving 6 bases between the germline ends. CDR3 length: 13 amino acids. Germline V CDR1 and CDR2: KGHSH, LQKENI. CDR3 protein: CASSPPRSYEQYF. The CDR3 DNA is TGTGCCAGCTCACCACCGCGGAGCTACGAGCAGTACTTC. Full variable domain (rest looked up from reference TRBV18 and TRBJ2-7): NAGVMQNPRHLVRRRGQEARLRCSPMKGHSHVYWYRQLPEEGLKFMVYLQKENIIDESGMPKERFSAEFPKEGPSILRIQQVVRGDSAAYFCASSPPRSYEQYFGPGTRLTVT.

This sequence joins TRBV7-2 and TRBJ1-2; D might be TRBD1 (6 bases). V was pared by 5 bases and J by 4 bases, with 11 bases between. The germline V gene encodes CDR1 SGHTA and CDR2 FQGNSA. The CDR3 totals 13 residues. The CDR3 spells CASSAGASYGYTF. In DNA form, the CDR3 reads TGTGCCAGCAGCGCGGGGGCCTCCTATGGCTACACCTTC.